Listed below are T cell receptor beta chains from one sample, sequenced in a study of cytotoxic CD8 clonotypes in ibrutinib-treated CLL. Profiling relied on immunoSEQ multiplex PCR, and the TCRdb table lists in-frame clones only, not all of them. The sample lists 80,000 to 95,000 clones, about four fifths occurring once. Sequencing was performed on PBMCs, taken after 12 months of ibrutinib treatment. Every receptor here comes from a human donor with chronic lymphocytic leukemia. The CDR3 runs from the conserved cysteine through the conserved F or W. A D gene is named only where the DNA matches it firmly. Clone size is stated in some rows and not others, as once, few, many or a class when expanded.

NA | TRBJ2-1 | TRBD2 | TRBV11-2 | TGTGCCAGCAGCTTACCCTGGACTAGGGGTTTGGCGCAGTTCTTC | CASSLPWTRGLAQFF
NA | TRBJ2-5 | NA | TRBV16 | TGTGCCAGCAGCCTCTCACTCCAAGAGACCCAGTACTTC | CASSLSLQETQYF
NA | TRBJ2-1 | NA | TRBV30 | TGTGCCTGGAAGAGGTTGGGGGCAAGAGAGCAGTTCTTC | CAWKRLGAREQFF
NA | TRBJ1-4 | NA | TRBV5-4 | TGTGCCAGCAGCCAGGCGGATGATAGAGAAAAACTGTTTTTT | CASSQADDREKLFF
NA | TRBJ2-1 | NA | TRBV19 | TGTGCCAGTAGTATCGAGCCCTACAATGAGCAGTTCTTC | CASSIEPYNEQFF
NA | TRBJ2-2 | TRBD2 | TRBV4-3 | TGCGCCAGCAGCCAAGACAGCCCCCGGGGGGACACCGGGGAGCTGTTTTTT | CASSQDSPRGDTGELFF
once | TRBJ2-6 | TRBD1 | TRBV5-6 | TGTGCCAGCAGCGGGGGACAGGGAAACGTCCTGACTTTC | CASSGGQGNVLTF
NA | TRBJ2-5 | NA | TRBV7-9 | TGTGCCAGCAGCCAGCGGGACAGGCAAGAGACCCAGTACTTC | CASSQRDRQETQYF
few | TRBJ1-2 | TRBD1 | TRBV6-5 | TGTGCCAGCACCCGGACAGGATCCTCTAACTATGGCTACACCTTC | CASTRTGSSNYGYTF
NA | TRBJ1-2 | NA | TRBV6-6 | TGTGCCAGCGCCCTCGGTACTGGCTACACCTTC | CASALGTGYTF
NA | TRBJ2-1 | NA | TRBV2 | TGTGCCAGCACAGGGGGGCGAACCTACAATGAGCAGTTCTTC | CASTGGRTYNEQFF
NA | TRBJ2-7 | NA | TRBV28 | TGTGCCAGCAGTTGGCTAACCTACGAGCAGTACTTC | CASSWLTYEQYF
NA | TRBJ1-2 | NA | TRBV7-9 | TGTGCCAGCAGCCCCTCCAACTATGGCTACACCTTC | CASSPSNYGYTF
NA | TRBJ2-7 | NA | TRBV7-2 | TGTGCCAGCAGCTTAGGGCCAGACCATTTCTACGAGCAGTACTTC | CASSLGPDHFYEQYF
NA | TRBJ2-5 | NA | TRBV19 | TGTGCCAGTAGTAACCTAGAGGGACAAGAGACCCAGTACTTC | CASSNLEGQETQYF
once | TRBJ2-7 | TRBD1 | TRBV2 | TGTGCCAGCAGGGACAGGGGCAAGTCCTACGAGCAGTACTTC | CASRDRGKSYEQYF
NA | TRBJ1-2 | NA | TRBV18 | TGTGCCAGCTCACCCAACAGCGACTATGGCTACACCTTC | CASSPNSDYGYTF
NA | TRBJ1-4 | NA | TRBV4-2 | TGTGCCAGCAATCGTGGGGGGAGCGAAAAACTGTTTTTT | CASNRGGSEKLFF
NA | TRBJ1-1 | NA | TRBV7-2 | TGTGCCAGCAGCTTATTCTGGGACACTGAAGCTTTCTTT | CASSLFWDTEAFF
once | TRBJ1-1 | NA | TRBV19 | TGTGCCAGTAGTATGGGGTTAAGGGGGAACACTGAAGCTTTCTTT | CASSMGLRGNTEAFF
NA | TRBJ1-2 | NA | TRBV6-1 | TGTGCCAGCAGTGAGGCAGGCCCTTATGGCTACACCTTC | CASSEAGPYGYTF
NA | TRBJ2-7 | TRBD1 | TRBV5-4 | TGTGCCAGCAAGGCAGGGGGCTTGGGGGAGCAGTACTTC | CASKAGGLGEQYF
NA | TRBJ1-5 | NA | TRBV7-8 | TGTGCCAGCAGCTTAGCCCGAGGGGGGGCCAGTCAGCCCCAGCATTTT | CASSLARGGASQPQHF
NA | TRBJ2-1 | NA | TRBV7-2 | TGTGCCAGCAGACGGGGGCTAATCTACAATGAGCAGTTCTTC | CASRRGLIYNEQFF
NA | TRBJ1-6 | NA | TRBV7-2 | TGTGCCAGCAGCTTAGCGGGGGACCGGGCCCTCCACTTT | CASSLAGDRALHF
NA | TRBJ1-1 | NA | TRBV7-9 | TGTGCCAGCAGCTTAGTACAGGTGAACACTGAAGCTTTCTTT | CASSLVQVNTEAFF
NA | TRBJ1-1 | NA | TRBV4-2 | TGTGCCAGCAGCCAAGATCGTCCGGTGAACACTGAAGCTTTCTTT | CASSQDRPVNTEAFF
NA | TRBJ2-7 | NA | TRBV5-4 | TGTGCCAGCAGCCCGGGTACCCACTACGAGCAGTACTTC | CASSPGTHYEQYF
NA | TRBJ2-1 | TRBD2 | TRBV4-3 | TGCGCCAGCAGCCAAGTAGCGGGGCCGTACAATGAGCAGTTCTTC | CASSQVAGPYNEQFF
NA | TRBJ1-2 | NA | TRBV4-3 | TGCGCCAGCAGCCAAGATCGGGCGGGGGACTATGGCTACACCTTC | CASSQDRAGDYGYTF
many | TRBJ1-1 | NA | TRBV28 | TGTGCCAGCAGTACGCCCACAGGGTGGGCTTTCTTT | CASSTPTGWAFF
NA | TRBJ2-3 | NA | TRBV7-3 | TGTGCCAGCAGCTTAGGGCATCCTAGCACAGATACGCAGTATTTT | CASSLGHPSTDTQYF
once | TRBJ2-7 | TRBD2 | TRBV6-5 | TGTGCCAGCAGTTACGAGCGGGGGGGCGGGTACGAGCAGTACTTC | CASSYERGGGYEQYF
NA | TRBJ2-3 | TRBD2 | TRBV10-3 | TGTGCCATCACCCGCGGGGGGGTAGATACGCAGTATTTT | CAITRGGVDTQYF
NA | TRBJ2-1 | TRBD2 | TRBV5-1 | TGCGCCAGCAGCTTGGGGGCTCTAGCGGGAGGTTTTAATGAGCAGTTCTTC | CASSLGALAGGFNEQFF
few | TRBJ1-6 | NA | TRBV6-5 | TGTGCCAGCAGTTACTCGATGGGGCTAGGGAATTCACCCCTCCACTTT | CASSYSMGLGNSPLHF
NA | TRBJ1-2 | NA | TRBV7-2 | TGTGCCAGCAGCCCCCGGGACCACTTTTCGGGGGATGGCTACACCTTC | CASSPRDHFSGDGYTF
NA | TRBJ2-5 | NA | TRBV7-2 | TGTGCCAGCAGCACTGGACAGCGGGAGACCCAGTACTTC | CASSTGQRETQYF
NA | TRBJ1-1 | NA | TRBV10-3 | TGTGCCATCAGTGAGTCGGGTTGGGGGAACACTGAAGCTTTCTTT | CAISESGWGNTEAFF
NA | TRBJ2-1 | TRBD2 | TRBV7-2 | TGTGCCAGCAGCTGGCTAGCGGGGGCCTACAATGAGCAGTTCTTC | CASSWLAGAYNEQFF
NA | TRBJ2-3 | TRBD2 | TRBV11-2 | TGTGCCAGCAGCCGGGAGGGGCTATATACAGATACGCAGTATTTT | CASSREGLYTDTQYF
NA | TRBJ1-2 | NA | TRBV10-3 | TGTGCCATCAGTGAGGGGCAGCAGCCGGGCTATGGCTACACCTTC | CAISEGQQPGYGYTF
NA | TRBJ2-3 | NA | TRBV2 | TGTGCCAGCAGAGGCACAGTTGAAGATACGCAGTATTTT | CASRGTVEDTQYF
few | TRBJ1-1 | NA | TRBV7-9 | TGTGCCAGCAGCGGGAGTCCCATGAACACTGAAGCTTTCTTT | CASSGSPMNTEAFF
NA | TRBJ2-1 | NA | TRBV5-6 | TGTGCCAGCAGCGCCGGGACCCGGGGGGCCGAGCAGTTCTTC | CASSAGTRGAEQFF
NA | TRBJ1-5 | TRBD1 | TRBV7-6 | TGTGCCAGCAGCTTAGGGCCAGGGGGGAACAATCAGCCCCAGCATTTT | CASSLGPGGNNQPQHF
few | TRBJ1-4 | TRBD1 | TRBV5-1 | TGCGCCAGCAGCTCCGGAATGACAGGGGCTAATGAAAAACTGTTTTTT | CASSSGMTGANEKLFF
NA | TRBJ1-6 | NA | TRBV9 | TGTGCCAGCAGCGTAGCAGGGGACGCCCACCAGTCACCCCTCCACTTT | CASSVAGDAHQSPLHF
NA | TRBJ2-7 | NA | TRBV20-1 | TGCAGTGCCACTAGCACCTACGAGCAGTACTTC | CSATSTYEQYF
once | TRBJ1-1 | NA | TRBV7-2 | TGTGCCAGCAGCTTAGCCCCAGAAAACACTGAAGCTTTCTTT | CASSLAPENTEAFF
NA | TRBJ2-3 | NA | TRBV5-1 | TGCGCCAGCAGCTTGGATAGGAGGGGCACAGATACGCAGTATTTT | CASSLDRRGTDTQYF
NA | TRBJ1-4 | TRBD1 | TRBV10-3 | TGTGCCATCAGTGAGTCGGGACAGGGGGATGAAAAACTGTTTTTT | CAISESGQGDEKLFF
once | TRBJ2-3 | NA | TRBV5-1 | TGCGCCAGCAGCTTGGGGGGGACATCCACAGATACGCAGTATTTT | CASSLGGTSTDTQYF
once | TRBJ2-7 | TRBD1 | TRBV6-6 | TGTGCCAGCAGTCCAGGGGGCGCGGGGGAGCAGTACTTC | CASSPGGAGEQYF
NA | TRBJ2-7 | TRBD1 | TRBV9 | TGTGCCAGCAGCCCAACAGGGGACCCGGGCCCCGAGCAGTACTTC | CASSPTGDPGPEQYF
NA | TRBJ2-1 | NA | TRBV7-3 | TGTGCCAGCAGCCAAGCGCCTTGGGGGGCCCGGGAGCAGTTCTTC | CASSQAPWGAREQFF
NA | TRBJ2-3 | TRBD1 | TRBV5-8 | TGTGCCAGCGGGAGGAGACAGGGGACAGATACGCAGTATTTT | CASGRRQGTDTQYF